The T cell receptor beta chain described here comes from a study of spatial heterogeneity in lung cancer. Looking at the study overall: The study consistently detected more beta-chain than alpha-chain sequences.

The CDR3 has 15 amino acids. Germline CDR1 and CDR2: SNHLY and FYNNEI. Trimming left V 0 bases short and J 2 bases short, with 8 bases between. Of note for this clonotype: Antigen: not known.

Time point here: sample taken at primary tumor resection. Whole RNA from tumor, nontumor lung or frozen PBMC was sequenced unsorted. Points from the study as a whole: Ubiquitous expanded tumor TCRs showed up in blood more at resection than follow-up.

TCRdb independently ran MiXCR on the 5' RACE reads; one entry per CDR3 protein. This sample has tens of thousands of distinct CDR3 sequences, with roughly an eighth found just once. The V call is TRBV2, the J call TRBJ2-1; D is possibly TRBD1 (5 bases). The sequences come from PBMCs, collected at surgery. This clonotype was obtained from a male donor with early-stage non-small cell lung cancer. The CDR3 DNA follows: TGTGCCAGCAGTGAAGCGGGGCGAACCTACAATGAGCAGTTCTTC. Protein product: CASSEAGRTYNEQFF.